These 21 T cell receptor beta chains were sequenced from one sample in a study of T cell responses to AZD1222 COVID-19 vaccine. Profiling relied on immunoSEQ multiplex PCR, and the TCRdb table lists in-frame clones only, not all of them. The repertoire holds 95,000 to 150,000 clones, roughly 92% seen once, with 1.7% in the top ten. The sequenced sample was peripheral blood, obtained on day 0 of AZD1222 vaccination. The receptors here all came from an adult in good health.

V gene TRBV3-1 (or the pseudogene TRBV3-2) combines with J gene TRBJ1-2; D ambiguous. CDR3 size: 14 residues. The V gene lost 0 bases and the J gene lost 8 bases, with 13 bases spanning the gap. Germline-derived CDR1 and CDR2 are LGHDT and YNNKEL (reference sequence). CDR3 DNA sequence: TGTGCCAGCAGCCAAGATGGGTCAGGCCGAGGCTACACCTTC. Protein sequence: CASSQDGSGRGYTF.

The CDR3 reads CASSQGFQEGTQYF. Written as DNA, the CDR3 is TGTGCCAGCAGCCAGGGTTTCCAAGAGGGTACGCAGTATTTT. V gene TRBV3-1 (or the pseudogene TRBV3-2) combines with J gene TRBJ2-3; weak D call: TRBD2 (5 bases). Germline V CDR1 and CDR2: LGHDT, YNNKEL (reference sequence). The CDR3 totals 14 residues. The V end lost 3 bases, the J end lost 8 bases, and 15 bases lay between the germline ends.

The rearrangement links TRBV3-1 (or the pseudogene TRBV3-2) to TRBJ2-5; D assignment may be TRBD1 or TRBD2 (5 bases each). In germline, CDR1 is LGHDT, CDR2 YNNKEL (reference sequence). Trimming took 4 bases from V and 1 from J, leaving 16 bases between them. The CDR3 has 16 residues. CDR3 protein: CASSPLPIGAQETQYF. CDR3 nucleotides: TGTGCCAGCAGCCCCCTCCCGATCGGGGCCCAAGAGACCCAGTACTTC.

This clone was counted only a few times. The chain joins TRBV2 to TRBJ1-1, with D perhaps TRBD1 (6 bases). Germline-derived CDR1 and CDR2 are SNHLY and FYNNEI. The ends were cut back, 6 bases at V and 5 bases at J, with 10 bases in the middle. This CDR3 has 12 amino acids. The DNA for the CDR3 is TGTGCCAGCAGAAGAACAGGGACTGAAGCTTTCTTT. It codes for CASRRTGTEAFF.

The J gene is TRBJ2-3, the V gene TRBV4-3; 7 positions agree with TRBD1. J lost 2 bases, V lost 1 base, and 6 bases had no gene match. Germline V CDR1 and CDR2: LGHNA, YSLEER. This CDR3 has 16 amino acids. The chain's CDR3 is CASSQVRDSSTDTQYF. The DNA of the CDR3 is TGCGCCAGCAGCCAAGTCCGGGACAGTTCCACAGATACGCAGTATTTT.

The J gene is TRBJ1-4, the V gene TRBV12-3 or TRBV12-4, with 7 bases lining up with TRBD1. Unmatched junction bases numbered 4, after V lost 6 bases and J lost 6 bases. CDR3 length equals 13 residues. The CDR3 protein is CASRTGLDEKLFF. CDR3 nucleotides: TGTGCCAGCAGGACAGGGTTGGATGAAAAACTGTTTTTT.

This sequence joins TRBV5-1 and TRBJ1-1, with TRBD1 matching 10 bases. The CDR3 loop spans 14 amino acids. The junction had 4 bases not matched to a gene; V was cut back by 3 bases and J by 5 bases. Germline values: CDR1 SGHRS, CDR2 YFSETQ. The CDR3 DNA reads TGCGCCAGCAGCTCCGGGACAGGGGAGACTGAAGCTTTCTTT. Amino acid sequence: CASSSGTGETEAFF.

The J gene is TRBJ1-5, the V gene TRBV9; D might be TRBD1 (6 bases). V was shortened by 3 bases and J by 1 base, with 11 bases between the two germline ends. Germline assignment: CDR1 SGDLS and CDR2 YYNGEE. The CDR3 is made up of 15 amino acids. The CDR3 DNA reads as TGTGCCAGCAGCGCAGACGGGACAAGCAATCAGCCCCAGCATTTT. It codes for CASSADGTSNQPQHF.

The V and J genes are TRBV11-2 and TRBJ1-3; D remains unclear. Trimming removed 5 bases at V and 3 bases at J, with 14 bases between. Germline V lookup: CDR1 SGHAT, CDR2 FQNNGV. This CDR3 region has 15 residues. DNA of the CDR3: TGTGCCAGCAGCCATAGCGGGAGAGATGGAAACACCATATATTTT. Translated, it gives CASSHSGRDGNTIYF.

CDR3 amino acids: CATRRIRGGVSEQYV. CDR3 DNA: TGTGCCACGCGGAGAATACGGGGGGGTGTGAGTGAGCAGTACGTC. V and J are TRBV6-5 and TRBJ2-7, with 8 bases aligning to TRBD2. J gave up 7 bases and V 10 bases, and 18 bases lay outside the gene matches. Germline values: CDR1 MNHEY, CDR2 SVGAGI. The CDR3 runs to 15 residues.

The chain has TRBV12-3 or TRBV12-4 and TRBJ2-7; a weak D match, TRBD1 (5 bases). This CDR3 spans 12 amino acids. Trimming cost V 5 bases and J 6 bases, with 11 bases left between them. Here the CDR3 DNA reads TGTGCCAGCAGTAAACAGGTAACCGAGCAGTACTTC. Its translation: CASSKQVTEQYF.

The rearrangement links TRBV28 to TRBJ1-5; D might be TRBD1 (5 bases). CDR3 length: 14 amino acids. Germline values: CDR1 MDHEN, CDR2 SYDVKM. Trimming took off 3 bases at V and 1 base at J, with 7 bases between the two ends. CDR3 DNA: TGTGCCAGCAGTTTTGGGGGGAGCAATCAGCCCCAGCATTTT. Translating it yields CASSFGGSNQPQHF.

The CDR3 nucleotides read TGTGCCAGTACCCCTGGCCCCGGGCGTAGAGGTGGGGCCAACGTCCTGACTTTC. Translation: CASTPGPGRRGGANVLTF. The chain couples TRBV19 to TRBJ2-6; D is unresolved. The germline V and J ends were trimmed by 7 bases and 3 bases, with 22 bases remaining between them. This CDR3 region has 18 residues. Germline-derived CDR1 and CDR2 are LNHDA and SQIVND (reference sequence).

V usage is TRBV12-5 and J usage is TRBJ1-2, with a possible D match to TRBD1 (5 bases). CDR1 is LGHNT, CDR2 FRNRAP, per germline. V gave up 5 bases and J gave up 0 bases, with 19 bases separating them. CDR3 length: 17 residues. The CDR3 protein is CASGTHRDVSTNYGYTF. The CDR3 nucleotides are TGTGCTAGTGGTACCCACCGGGACGTCTCAACTAACTATGGCTACACCTTC.

This chain joins TRBV5-6 and TRBJ2-3, with D possibly being TRBD2 (5 bases). Trimming cost V 2 bases and J 2 bases, with 6 bases left between them. Germline V gene lookup returns CDR1 SGHDT and CDR2 YYEEEE. This CDR3 has 13 residues. The DNA of the CDR3 is TGTGCCAGCAGCTTTGGACTCACAGATACGCAGTATTTT. Residues: CASSFGLTDTQYF.

This rearrangement joins TRBV7-2 to TRBJ1-2; D remains ambiguous. From germline, CDR1 is SGHTA and CDR2 FQGNSA. CDR3 length equals 15 residues. V lost 0 bases to trimming and J lost 4 bases, with 12 bases between them. The CDR3: CASSLAGPGLYGYTF. CDR3 nucleotide sequence: TGTGCCAGCAGCTTAGCGGGCCCAGGTCTCTATGGCTACACCTTC. Full variable domain (rest looked up from reference TRBV7-2 and TRBJ1-2): GAGVSQSPSNKVTEKGKDVELRCDPISGHTALYWYRQSLGQGLEFLIYFQGNSAPDKSGLPSDRFSAERTGGSVSTLTIQRTQQEDSAVYLCASSLAGPGLYGYTFGSGTRLTVV.

The chain has TRBV19 and TRBJ2-7, with D uncertain. V shed 1 base and J shed 3 bases, with 19 bases lying between them. The CDR3 sequence is 17 residues long. The V gene's germline CDR1 is LNHDA and CDR2 SQIVND (reference sequence). CDR3 residues: CASSIVGGLRRHYEQYF. CDR3 in DNA: TGTGCCAGTAGTATAGTGGGTGGGCTTCGACGCCACTACGAGCAGTACTTC. Full variable domain (missing parts from reference TRBV19 and TRBJ2-7): DGGITQSPKYLFRKEGQNVTLSCEQNLNHDAMYWYRQDPGQGLRLIYYSQIVNDFQKGDIAEGYSVSREKKESFPLTVTSAQKNPTAFYLCASSIVGGLRRHYEQYFGPGTRLTVT.

In this sample, this clone turned up a few times. The rearrangement uses TRBV7-2 and TRBJ2-7; unclear D gene. The CDR3 extends over 11 amino acids. Germline V gene lookup returns CDR1 SGHTA and CDR2 FQGNSA. V was cut by 5 bases and J by 4 bases, with 6 bases left in between. The CDR3 loop reads CASSPLYEQYF. The CDR3 DNA reads TGTGCCAGCAGCCCCCTATACGAGCAGTACTTC.

The V and J genes are TRBV5-1 and TRBJ1-3, with 7 bases identical to TRBD1. The V segment lost 4 bases and the J segment 0 bases; nucleotides outside the gene matches: 4. Per the germline V gene, CDR1 is SGHRS and CDR2 is YFSETQ. The CDR3 spans 15 residues. CDR3 loop: CASSTGTASGNTIYF. The DNA for the CDR3 is TGCGCCAGCAGCACGGGGACAGCCTCTGGAAACACCATATATTTT. Full variable domain (outside the CDR3, taken from reference TRBV5-1 and TRBJ1-3): KAGVTQTPRYLIKTRGQQVTLSCSPISGHRSVSWYQQTPGQGLQFLFEYFSETQRNKGNFPGRFSGRQFSNSRSEMNVSTLELGDSALYLCASSTGTASGNTIYFGEGSWLTVV.

The chain recombines TRBV10-1 with TRBJ2-7; D is unresolved. Trimming removed 8 bases from V and 2 bases from J, with 13 bases in between. The CDR3 has 13 amino acids. CDR1 is WNHNN, CDR2 SYGVQD, per germline (reference sequence). The CDR3 region has the DNA TGCGCCAGCTCCGAGGACGGACCCTACGAGCAGTACTTC. This sequence encodes CASSEDGPYEQYF.

The genes are TRBV7-8 and TRBJ1-3, with D possibly TRBD1 on 6 matching bases. This CDR3 comprises 16 residues. Germline V CDR1 and CDR2: SGHVS, FQNEAQ. V was cut by 6 bases and J by 0 bases, with 15 bases left in between. CDR3 region: CASSQTTGTSGNTIYF. CDR3 coding DNA: TGTGCCAGCAGTCAAACAACAGGGACCTCTGGAAACACCATATATTTT.